In its sample, the clone carrying this TCR beta chain was seen once. Its antigen remains unknown. There were likely unrecorded immune exposures, though donors were nominally healthy when sampled. PCR involved 60 Vbeta and 13 Jbeta primers. Method: immunoSEQ multiplex PCR; TCRdb's copy keeps in-frame clones and lacks some. Among approximately 90,000 clones listed, roughly three quarters were seen once. Germline loops: CDR1 SGHRS, CDR2 YFSETQ. This CDR3 contains 15 residues. The V end was cut by 4 bases, the J end by 0 bases, with 11 bases between. This entry is derived from a study of cytomegalovirus exposure and HLA in healthy donors. Study results and limitations: Across HLA loci, a later analysis found differing TCR association rates, with DRB1 most and HLA-C fewest.

The TCR comes from a woman between 40 and 50 years old in good health and CMV-seronegative. The rearrangement joins TRBV5-1 to TRBJ1-3; unclear D gene. Material: PBMCs. CDR3 DNA sequence: TGCGCCAGCAGCCCGTACAAGTACTCTGGAAACACCATATATTTT. It specifies CASSPYKYSGNTIYF.